Shown below are 28 T cell receptor beta chains from a single sample sequenced in a study of T cells in Graves' hyperthyroidism and ophthalmopathy. Regions amplified from RNA transcripts were the TCR beta CDR3 regions. A set of HTBI primers served as the primers for a first-round RT-PCR of the TCR CDR3. TCRdb reprocessed the multiplex PCR reads via MiXCR and lists one record per CDR3 protein. The data contain fewer than 300,000 distinct CDR3 sequences, 25% to 30% of them seen just once; the ten biggest clones take up around 28%. Sequences were obtained from blood. The receptor set was obtained from a man aged 40-49 years with Graves' hyperthyroidism that later progressed to Graves' ophthalmopathy.

This clonotype showed up many times. Here the CDR3 reads CASSSPRGWTEAFF. The DNA for the CDR3 is TGTGCCAGTAGTTCGCCCAGGGGGTGGACTGAAGCTTTCTTT. This sequence joins TRBV19 and TRBJ1-1, with 7 bases matching TRBD1. This CDR3 region has 14 residues. Germline lookup yields CDR1 LNHDA and CDR2 SQIVND (reference sequence). The J segment lost 5 bases and the V segment lost 5 bases, leaving 8 bases of the junction unmatched.

This rearrangement joins TRBV29-1 to TRBJ2-7; 8 positions match TRBD2. The CDR3 sequence is 13 residues long. The germline CDR1 and CDR2 sequences are SQVTM and ANQGSEA. V shed 2 bases, J shed 5 bases, and the junction held 5 bases outside the gene matches. The CDR3: CSVEREGPHEQYF. CDR3 sequence (DNA): TGCAGCGTTGAACGGGAGGGCCCCCACGAGCAGTACTTC.

This clonotype was seen a single time. The chain links TRBV15 to TRBJ1-5; TRBD1 is a possible D gene (5 bases). The CDR3 runs 13 residues. Germline-derived CDR1 and CDR2 are LNHNV and YYDKDF (reference sequence). V lost 3 bases and J lost 6, with 9 bases in between. CDR3 coding DNA: TGTGCCACCAGCAGCGGGACTTCTCAGCCCCAGCATTTT. The encoded protein is CATSSGTSQPQHF. The complete variable domain, with remaining parts taken from reference TRBV15 and TRBJ1-5, reads DAMVIQNPRYQVTQFGKPVTLSCSQTLNHNVMYWYQQKSSQAPKLLFHYYDKDFNNEADTPDNFQSRRPNTSFCFLDIRSPGLGDTAMYLCATSSGTSQPQHFGDGTRLSIL.

The rearrangement links TRBV29-1 to TRBJ2-7; the D is unclear. The germline V gene has CDR1 SQVTM and CDR2 ANQGSEA. Trimming cost V 7 bases and J 2 bases, with 21 bases left between them. This CDR3 is built from 15 residues. CDR3: CSALEETLPTYEQYF. CDR3 nucleotide sequence: TGCAGCGCCCTCGAGGAGACTCTCCCAACCTACGAGCAGTACTTC.

This clonotype was recorded at least ten times. The V gene is TRBV10-1, the J gene TRBJ2-2; possible D gene TRBD1, 5 bases. Trimming cost V 2 bases and J 4 bases, with 17 bases left between them. This CDR3 has 17 amino acids. Germline lookup yields CDR1 WNHNN and CDR2 SYGVQD (reference sequence). As DNA, the CDR3 is TGCGCCAGCAGTGAGAGGAGTTTGCAGGGCGGCACCGGGGAGCTGTTTTTT. Its protein is CASSERSLQGGTGELFF.

This chain links TRBV20-1 with TRBJ2-5, with TRBD2 as a possible D gene (5 bases). The CDR3 has 13 amino acids. Germline CDR1 reads DFQATT; CDR2 reads SNEGSKA (reference sequence). V gave up 5 bases and J gave up 2 bases, with 12 bases separating them. The CDR3 spells CSARSDLQETQYF. CDR3 DNA sequence: TGCAGTGCTCGCTCGGACTTACAAGAGACCCAGTACTTC.

V usage is TRBV6-1 and J usage is TRBJ2-7; 11 bases are shared with TRBD2. This CDR3 region has 14 residues. Germline assignment: CDR1 MNHNS and CDR2 SASEGT. With V trimmed by 6 bases and J by 6 bases, 7 bases remained unmatched. The CDR3 coding sequence is TGTGCCAGCAGCTCACTAGCGGGAGAACTCGAGCAGTACTTC. It codes for CASSSLAGELEQYF.

There are many counts of this clonotype. The chain recombines TRBV7-3 with TRBJ1-1, with TRBD1 as a possible D gene (5 bases). With 2 bases removed from V and 4 bases from J, the gap between germline ends came to 11 bases. Per the germline V gene, CDR1 is SGHTA and CDR2 is FQGTGA. CDR3 length: 14 residues. CDR3 sequence reads: CASSLGRESTEAFF. The CDR3 nucleotides are TGTGCCAGCAGCTTAGGCAGGGAGAGCACTGAAGCTTTCTTT. The whole variable domain, filled in from reference TRBV7-3 and TRBJ1-1, reads GAGVSQTPSNKVTEKGKYVELRCDPISGHTALYWYRQSLGQGPEFLIYFQGTGAADDSGLPNDRFFAVRPEGSVSTLKIQRTERGDSAVYLCASSLGRESTEAFFGQGTRLTVV.

This clonotype was picked up many times. J is TRBJ2-7 and V is TRBV25-1; D may match TRBD1 or TRBD2 (5 bases each). The V end lost 4 bases, the J end lost 0 bases, and 13 bases lay between the germline ends. CDR3 size: 15 residues. Germline values: CDR1 MGHDK, CDR2 SYGVNS. The CDR3 loop is CASSGGIQASYEQYF. The CDR3 nucleotides are TGTGCCAGCAGTGGAGGGATACAGGCCTCCTACGAGCAGTACTTC.

The chain employs TRBV28 and TRBJ1-3, with D possibly matching TRBD1 (5 bases). The ends were cut back, 7 bases at V and 0 bases at J, with 13 bases in the middle. CDR1 is MDHEN, CDR2 SYDVKM, per germline. The CDR3 spans 15 residues. CDR3 residues: CASKGGDLSGNTIYF. Here the CDR3 DNA reads TGTGCCAGCAAGGGCGGGGACCTCTCTGGAAACACCATATATTTT.

On this clonotype: An end of the junction differs from the germline gene, which may be a read error. The chain carries TRBV18 and TRBJ1-3; 7 bases map to TRBD1. Per germline, CDR1 KGHSH and CDR2 LQKENI. The CDR3 length is 16 residues. The CDR3 bases are TGTGCCAGATCACCACCCTCAGGGGGCTCTGGAAACACCATATATTTT. Encoded protein: CARSPPSGGSGNTIYF.

The table lists this clonotype with many counts. The rearrangement joins TRBV19 to TRBJ1-2; D is undetermined. The CDR3 has 12 amino acids. Germline values: CDR1 LNHDA, CDR2 SQIVND (reference sequence). With 5 bases removed from V and 10 bases from J, the gap between germline ends came to 14 bases. The DNA of the CDR3 is TGTGCCAGTAGTGGAGGAGCACGGGTCTACACCTTC. This gives the protein CASSGGARVYTF.

This clonotype was recorded many times. The chain couples TRBV18 to TRBJ1-2; D unresolved. The CDR3 spans 14 residues. V was pared by 2 bases and J by 6 bases, with 13 bases between. Looked up from germline, CDR1 is KGHSH and CDR2 is LQKENI. The CDR3 DNA reads TGTGCCAGCTCACCATCGGCGGCGGGTCATGGCTACACCTTC. Translated: CASSPSAAGHGYTF.

In its sample, this clonotype was seen many times. The V call is TRBV5-1, the J call TRBJ1-2, with TRBD1 identical over 10 bases. Germline V gene sequence: CDR1 SGHRS, CDR2 YFSETQ. The CDR3 has 17 amino acids. The trim removed 0 bases at V and 0 bases at J, leaving 5 bases unmatched. CDR3 nucleotides: TGCGCCAGCAGCTTGGCCGGGACAGGGGTCGCTAACTATGGCTACACCTTC. Protein product: CASSLAGTGVANYGYTF.

The chain has TRBV19 and TRBJ2-5; TRBD2 agrees at 9 bases. The CDR3 length is 16 residues. The V gene's germline CDR1 is LNHDA and CDR2 SQIVND (reference sequence). The V segment lost 4 bases and the J segment 2 bases; nucleotides outside the gene matches: 8. CDR3 DNA: TGTGCCAGTAGTAGCAACAGACTAGCGGCACAAGAGACCCAGTACTTC. It encodes CASSSNRLAAQETQYF.

The chain combines TRBV19 with TRBJ2-7; D is possibly TRBD1 (6 bases). V lost 3 bases and J 2 bases, leaving 14 bases between the germline ends. The CDR3 covers 15 residues. The V gene's germline CDR1 is LNHDA and CDR2 SQIVND (reference sequence). CDR3 amino acids: CASSILPTGPYEQYF. Written as DNA, the CDR3 is TGTGCCAGTAGTATTCTTCCAACAGGGCCCTACGAGCAGTACTTC.

The chain uses TRBV28 and TRBJ1-2, with a weak D call TRBD1 (6 bases). The germline gives CDR1 MDHEN, CDR2 SYDVKM. Trimming left V 7 bases short and J 4 bases short, with 19 bases between. The CDR3 consists of 15 residues. The CDR3 sequence: CASTLLDRRSYGYTF. The CDR3 DNA follows: TGTGCCAGCACCTTATTAGACAGGCGAAGCTATGGCTACACCTTC.

This clonotype was counted ten times or more. CDR3 in amino acids: CASSVEETGRNTIYF. Here the CDR3 DNA reads TGTGCCAGCAGCGTAGAAGAGACAGGGAGAAACACCATATATTTT. V gene TRBV9 combines with J gene TRBJ1-3, with 7 bases that match TRBD1. The J segment lost 5 bases and the V segment lost 0 bases, leaving 5 bases of the junction unmatched. Per germline, CDR1 SGDLS and CDR2 YYNGEE. This CDR3 is built from 15 residues.

The genes are TRBV4-2 and TRBJ2-7; no definite D call. Germline-derived CDR1 and CDR2 are LGHNA and YNFKEQ. There are 14 residues in the CDR3. V was trimmed by 0 bases and J by 0 bases, leaving 6 bases between them. The CDR3 coding sequence is TGTGCCAGCAGCCAAGAAAATTACTCCTACGAGCAGTACTTC. It codes for CASSQENYSYEQYF.

This clonotype was recorded at least ten times. The rearrangement joins TRBV2 to TRBJ1-2; D is possibly TRBD1 (5 bases). The CDR3 is 11 residues long. CDR1 SNHLY and CDR2 FYNNEI come from the germline V gene. V lost 11 bases to trimming and J lost 8 bases, with 15 bases between them. The CDR3 DNA reads TGTGCCCCCCCGGGGCATCAGGGCTACACCTTC. Its protein product is CAPPGHQGYTF.

Many counts were recorded for this clonotype. The chain has TRBV4-2 and TRBJ2-5; possibly TRBD2 for D (6 bases). The ends were cut back, 3 bases at V and 0 bases at J, with 17 bases in the middle. CDR1 and CDR2 from the germline V gene are LGHNA and YNFKEQ. The CDR3 spans 17 residues. The CDR3 DNA follows: TGTGCCAGCAGCCAGTGGCAAGACTTAGCGGACCAAGAGACCCAGTACTTC. Its translation is CASSQWQDLADQETQYF.

This clonotype was recorded at least ten times. The rearrangement links TRBV15 to TRBJ2-7, with 8 bases matching TRBD2. Looked up from germline, CDR1 is LNHNV and CDR2 is YYDKDF (reference sequence). CDR3 length equals 19 residues. Losses at the gene ends were 3 bases for V and 2 bases for J; bases not matched to a gene: 18. CDR3: CATSREFSGASGRTYEQYF. The DNA of the CDR3 is TGTGCCACCAGCAGGGAGTTTTCGGGAGCGAGCGGGAGAACCTACGAGCAGTACTTC.

Many counts were recorded for this clonotype. The V gene is TRBV4-1, the J gene TRBJ2-5, with TRBD2 identical over 8 bases. CDR1 and CDR2 from the germline V gene are MGHRA and YSYEKL. The CDR3 contains 18 residues. Trimming took 0 bases from V and 3 from J; bases not matched to a gene: 12. CDR3 nucleotides: TGCGCCAGCAGCCAAGATCGGGAGGGGACGGGGGTAAAAGAGACCCAGTACTTC. Its translation: CASSQDREGTGVKETQYF.

This clonotype has a count of ten or more. The chain joins TRBV11-1 to TRBJ2-5; 9 bases are a match to TRBD1. CDR1 SGHAT and CDR2 FQDESV come from the germline V gene (reference sequence). The V and J ends lost 3 bases and 0 bases, in that order; junction bases with no gene match: 8. This CDR3 is 17 amino acids long. The CDR3 here is CASSLTGTGYYQETQYF. DNA for the CDR3: TGTGCCAGCAGCTTGACCGGGACAGGGTACTACCAAGAGACCCAGTACTTC.

This clonotype was found a few times. The chain recombines TRBV7-2 with TRBJ2-7, with D tentatively TRBD2 (6 bases). CDR3 length equals 15 residues. The V and J ends lost 1 base and 2 bases respectively, with 12 bases between them. Germline CDR1 reads SGHTA; CDR2 reads FQGNSA. The DNA of the CDR3 is TGTGCCAGCAGCTTAGGAGCGGGCGTTCCCTACGAGCAGTACTTC. Encoded protein: CASSLGAGVPYEQYF.

In this sample, this clonotype turned up many times. CDR3 nucleotide sequence: TGTGCCACCAGCAGAGATCTCGGATACGAGCAGTACTTC. Protein: CATSRDLGYEQYF. V and J are TRBV15 and TRBJ2-7, with D uncertain. The germline gives CDR1 LNHNV, CDR2 YYDKDF (reference sequence). V was trimmed by 0 bases and J by 4 bases, leaving 7 bases between them. CDR3 length equals 13 residues.

In its sample, this clonotype was seen many times. The genes are TRBV2 and TRBJ2-4, with D uncertain. V lost 8 bases, J lost 9 bases, and 8 bases lay in between. Germline assignment: CDR1 SNHLY and CDR2 FYNNEI. CDR3 length: 10 residues. The CDR3 bases are TGTGCCAGCCGTGGTGGCATTCAGTACTTC. Residues: CASRGGIQYF. The full variable domain, completed using reference TRBV2 and TRBJ2-4, is EPEVTQTPSHQVTQMGQEVILRCVPISNHLYFYWYRQILGQKVEFLVSFYNNEISEKSEIFDDQFSVERPDGSNFTLKIRSTKLEDSAMYFCASRGGIQYFGAGTRLSVL.

This clonotype was detected many times. CDR3 nucleotide sequence: TGCAGCGTTGCCGGGGCCGAAGGCTACACCTTC. It is translated as CSVAGAEGYTF. The chain has TRBV29-1 and TRBJ1-2, with D maybe TRBD1 (5 bases). This CDR3 is built from 11 residues. Deletions cut 4 bases from V and 8 bases from J, with 11 bases between. The germline V gene has CDR1 SQVTM and CDR2 ANQGSEA.